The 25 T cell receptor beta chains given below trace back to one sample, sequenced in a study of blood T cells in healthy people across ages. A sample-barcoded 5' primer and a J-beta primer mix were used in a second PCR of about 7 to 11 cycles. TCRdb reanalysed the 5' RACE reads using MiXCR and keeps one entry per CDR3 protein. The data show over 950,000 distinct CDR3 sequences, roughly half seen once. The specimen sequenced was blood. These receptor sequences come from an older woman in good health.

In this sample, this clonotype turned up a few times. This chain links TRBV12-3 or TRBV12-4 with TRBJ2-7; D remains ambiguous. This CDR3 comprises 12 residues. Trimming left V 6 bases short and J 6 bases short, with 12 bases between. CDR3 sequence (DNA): TGTGCCAGCAGCCCGAGGAGTGGCGAGCAGTACTTC. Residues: CASSPRSGEQYF.

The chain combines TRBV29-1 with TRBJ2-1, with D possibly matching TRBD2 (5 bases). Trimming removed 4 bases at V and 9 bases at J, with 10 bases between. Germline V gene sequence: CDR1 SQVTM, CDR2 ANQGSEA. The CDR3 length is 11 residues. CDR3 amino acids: CSVVPSFEQFF. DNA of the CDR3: TGCAGCGTTGTTCCTAGCTTTGAGCAGTTCTTC.

CDR3 sequence: CASSWTDTDTQYF. The CDR3 DNA sequence: TGTGCCAGCAGCTGGACAGACACAGATACGCAGTATTTT. This rearrangement joins TRBV7-2 to TRBJ2-3; tentatively, D is TRBD1 (6 bases). There are 13 residues in the CDR3. CDR1 and CDR2 (germline): SGHTA, FQGNSA. Trimming took off 4 bases at V and 2 bases at J, with 7 bases between the two ends.

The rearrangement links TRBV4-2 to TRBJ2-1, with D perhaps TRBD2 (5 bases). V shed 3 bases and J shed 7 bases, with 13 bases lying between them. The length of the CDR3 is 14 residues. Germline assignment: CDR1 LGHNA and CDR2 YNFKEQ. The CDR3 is CASSQGFGENEQFF. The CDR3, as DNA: TGTGCCAGCAGCCAGGGCTTCGGGGAGAATGAGCAGTTCTTC.

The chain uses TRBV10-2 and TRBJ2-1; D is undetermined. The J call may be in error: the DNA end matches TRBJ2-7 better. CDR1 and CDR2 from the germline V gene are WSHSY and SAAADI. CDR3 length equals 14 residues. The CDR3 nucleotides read TGCGCCAGCAGTGAGTCAGGCAATCCTAATGAGCAGTACTTC. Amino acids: CASSESGNPNEQYF.

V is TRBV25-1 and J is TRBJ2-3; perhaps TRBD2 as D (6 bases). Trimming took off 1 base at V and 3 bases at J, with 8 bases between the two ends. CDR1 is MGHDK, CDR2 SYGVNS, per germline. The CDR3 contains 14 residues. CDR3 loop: CASSELGTTDTQYF. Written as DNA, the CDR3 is TGTGCCAGCAGTGAATTGGGGACTACAGATACGCAGTATTTT.

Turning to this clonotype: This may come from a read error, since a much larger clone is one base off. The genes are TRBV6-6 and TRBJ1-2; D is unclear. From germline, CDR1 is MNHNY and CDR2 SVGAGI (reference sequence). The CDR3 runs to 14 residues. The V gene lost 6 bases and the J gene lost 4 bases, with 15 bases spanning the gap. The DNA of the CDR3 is TGTGCCAGCAGCTTAAGCCGGGATAGCTATGGCTACACCTTC. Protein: CASSLSRDSYGYTF.

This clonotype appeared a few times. The CDR3 DNA reads as TGTGCCATCAGTGAGTTAGGCGAGCAGTACTTC. Protein product: CAISELGEQYF. The V gene is TRBV10-3, the J gene TRBJ2-7; D unclear. V lost 1 base and J 6 bases, leaving 4 bases between the germline ends. The CDR3 spans 11 residues. Per germline, CDR1 ENHRY and CDR2 SYGVKD.

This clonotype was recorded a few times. The CDR3 nucleotides read TGTGCCAGCGGACCCGGGGGTAGCGGGAGCCCCACAGATACGCAGTATTTT. Residues: CASGPGGSGSPTDTQYF. The chain combines TRBV12-3 or TRBV12-4 with TRBJ2-3; 9 positions agree with TRBD2. V gave up 8 bases and J gave up 2 bases; unmatched junction bases: 14. CDR3 length equals 17 residues.

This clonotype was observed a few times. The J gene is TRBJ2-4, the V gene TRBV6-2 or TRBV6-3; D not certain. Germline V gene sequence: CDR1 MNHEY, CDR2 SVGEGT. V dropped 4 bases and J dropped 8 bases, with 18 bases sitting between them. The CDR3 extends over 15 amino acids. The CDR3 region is CASSLLGRVSDIQYF. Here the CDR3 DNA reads TGTGCCAGCAGTTTACTCGGGCGAGTCTCGGACATTCAGTACTTC.

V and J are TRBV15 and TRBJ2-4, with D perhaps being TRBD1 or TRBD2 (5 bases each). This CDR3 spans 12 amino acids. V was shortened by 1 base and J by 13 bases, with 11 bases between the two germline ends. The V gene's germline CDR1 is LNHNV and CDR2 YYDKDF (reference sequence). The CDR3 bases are TGTGCCACCAGCAGAGCCACCGGGGCCCAGTACTTC. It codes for CATSRATGAQYF.

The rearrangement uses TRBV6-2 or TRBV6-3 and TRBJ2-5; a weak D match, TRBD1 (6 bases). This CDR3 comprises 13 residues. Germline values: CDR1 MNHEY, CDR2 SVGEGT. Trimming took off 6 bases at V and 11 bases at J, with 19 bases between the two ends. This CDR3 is CASSSTGTYKQYF. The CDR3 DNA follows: TGTGCCAGCAGCTCCACAGGGACATACAAGCAGTACTTC.

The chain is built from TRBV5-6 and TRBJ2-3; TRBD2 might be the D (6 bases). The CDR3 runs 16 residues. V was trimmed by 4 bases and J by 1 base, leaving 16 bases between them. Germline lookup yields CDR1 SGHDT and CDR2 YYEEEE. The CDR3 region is CASSLPGLPGTDTQYF. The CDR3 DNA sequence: TGTGCCAGCAGCCTCCCGGGACTCCCCGGCACAGATACGCAGTATTTT.

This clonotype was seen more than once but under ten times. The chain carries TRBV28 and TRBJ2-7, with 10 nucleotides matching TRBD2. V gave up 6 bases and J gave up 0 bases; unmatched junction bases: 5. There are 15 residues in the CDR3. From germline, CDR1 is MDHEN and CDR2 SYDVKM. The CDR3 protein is CASRIAGGSSYEQYF. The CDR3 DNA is TGTGCCAGCAGAATAGCGGGAGGCTCCTCCTACGAGCAGTACTTC. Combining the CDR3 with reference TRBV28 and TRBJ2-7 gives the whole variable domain DVKVTQSSRYLVKRTGEKVFLECVQDMDHENMFWYRQDPGLGLRLIYFSYDVKMKEKGDIPEGYSVSREKKERFSLILESASTNQTSMYLCASRIAGGSSYEQYFGPGTRLTVT.

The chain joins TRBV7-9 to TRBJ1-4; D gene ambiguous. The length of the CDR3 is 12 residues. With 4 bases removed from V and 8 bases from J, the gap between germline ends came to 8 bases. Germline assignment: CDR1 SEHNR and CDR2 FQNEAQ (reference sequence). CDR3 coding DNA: TGTGCCAGCAGCTCGACTGGGGAAAAACTGTTTTTT. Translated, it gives CASSSTGEKLFF.

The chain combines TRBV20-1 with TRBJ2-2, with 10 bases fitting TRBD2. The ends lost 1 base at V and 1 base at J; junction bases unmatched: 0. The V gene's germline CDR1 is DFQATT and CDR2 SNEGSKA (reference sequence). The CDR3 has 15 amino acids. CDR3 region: CSARASGRNTGELFF. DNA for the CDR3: TGCAGTGCTAGAGCTAGCGGGAGGAACACCGGGGAGCTGTTTTTT.

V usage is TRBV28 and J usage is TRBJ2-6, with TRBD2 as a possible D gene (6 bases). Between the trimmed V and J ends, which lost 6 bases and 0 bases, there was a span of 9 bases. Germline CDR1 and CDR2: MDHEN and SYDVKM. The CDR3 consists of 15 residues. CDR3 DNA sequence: TGTGCCAGCAGGGAGGGAAGCTCTGGGGCCAACGTCCTGACTTTC. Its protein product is CASREGSSGANVLTF.

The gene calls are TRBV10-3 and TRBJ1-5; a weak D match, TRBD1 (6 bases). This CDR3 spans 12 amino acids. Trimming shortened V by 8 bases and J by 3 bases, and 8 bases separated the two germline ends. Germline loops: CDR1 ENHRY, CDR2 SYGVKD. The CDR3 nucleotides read TGTGCCATCGGACAGAACAATCAGCCCCAGCATTTT. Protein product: CAIGQNNQPQHF.

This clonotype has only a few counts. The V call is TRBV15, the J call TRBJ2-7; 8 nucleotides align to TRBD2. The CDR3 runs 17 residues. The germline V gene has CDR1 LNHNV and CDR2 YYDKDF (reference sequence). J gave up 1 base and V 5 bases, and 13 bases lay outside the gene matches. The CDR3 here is CATSARGGSGSSYEQYF. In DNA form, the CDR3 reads TGTGCCACCAGCGCACGGGGTGGAAGCGGGAGTTCCTACGAGCAGTACTTC.

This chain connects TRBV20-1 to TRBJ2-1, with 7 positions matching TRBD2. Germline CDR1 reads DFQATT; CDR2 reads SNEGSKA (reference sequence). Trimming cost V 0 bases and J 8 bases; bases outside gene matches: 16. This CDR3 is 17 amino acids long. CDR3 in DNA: TGCAGTGCTAGAGATAAAGGACTAGTCCGAGCAGGGTATGAGCAGTTCTTC. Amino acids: CSARDKGLVRAGYEQFF.

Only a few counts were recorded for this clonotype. CDR3 in amino acids: CASSEEGVREETQYF. Written as DNA, the CDR3 is TGCGCCAGCAGCGAGGAGGGAGTGCGAGAAGAGACCCAGTACTTC. The chain couples TRBV4-1 to TRBJ2-5; D is possibly TRBD2 (6 bases). CDR1 is MGHRA and CDR2 is YSYEKL in the germline V gene. The V end was cut by 5 bases, the J end by 3 bases, with 16 bases between. There are 15 residues in the CDR3.

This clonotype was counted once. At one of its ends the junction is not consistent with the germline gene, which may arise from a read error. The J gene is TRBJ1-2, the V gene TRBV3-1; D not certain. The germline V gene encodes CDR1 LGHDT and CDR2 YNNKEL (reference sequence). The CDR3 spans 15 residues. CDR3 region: CARSHGITAIYGYTF. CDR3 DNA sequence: TGTGCCAGGAGCCATGGTATTACTGCGATCTATGGCTACACCTTC.

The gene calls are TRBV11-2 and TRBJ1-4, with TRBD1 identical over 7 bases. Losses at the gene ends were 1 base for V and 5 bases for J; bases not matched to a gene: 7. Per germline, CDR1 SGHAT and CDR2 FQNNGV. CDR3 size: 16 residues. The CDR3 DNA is TGTGCCAGCAGCTTAGCCCGGACAGGCTTAAATGAAAAACTGTTTTTT. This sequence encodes CASSLARTGLNEKLFF.

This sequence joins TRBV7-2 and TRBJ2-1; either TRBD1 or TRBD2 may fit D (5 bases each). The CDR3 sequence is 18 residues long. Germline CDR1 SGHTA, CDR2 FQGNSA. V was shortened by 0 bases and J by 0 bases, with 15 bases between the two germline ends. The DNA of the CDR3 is TGTGCCAGCAGCTTAGCGGTGGGCTGGGGGAGCTCCTACAATGAGCAGTTCTTC. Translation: CASSLAVGWGSSYNEQFF.

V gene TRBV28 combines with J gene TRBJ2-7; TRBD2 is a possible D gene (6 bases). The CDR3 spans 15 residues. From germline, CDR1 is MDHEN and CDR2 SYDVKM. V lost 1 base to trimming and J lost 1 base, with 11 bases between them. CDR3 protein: CASSLLASASYEQYF. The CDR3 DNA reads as TGTGCCAGCAGTTTATTGGCTAGCGCGTCCTACGAGCAGTACTTC.